This T cell receptor beta chain was sequenced in a study of T cell responses to AZD1222 COVID-19 vaccine (dated by TCRdb to the early 2020s). As for the study more broadly: Because spike-specific TCR depth and breadth did not differ between the two schedules, AZD1222 recipients who got a second dose at roughly 4 weeks were pooled with those who got a second dose at roughly 12 weeks. A total of around 240 trial participants underwent TCR sequencing, of whom about 210 had received two doses of AZD1222 and some 25 had received two doses of the MenACWY control vaccine. Enrollment into the trials was organized by age into subgroups of 18-55, 56-69 and 70-plus years, and those subgroups contained roughly 150, 30 and 60 TCR-sequenced participants, respectively.

This clone was observed a handful of times. The antigen it binds to is not known. There are no base qualities to consult, and no much larger clone falls within one base. The CDR3 regions of human TCRbeta chains were subjected to immunosequencing. Concerning the study's data processing: Repertoire TCRs were checked for matches against a reference library of SARS-CoV-2-specific TCRs that had been generated using the MIRA antigen-specificity platform. Breadth meant the fraction of unique TCRs that were SARS-CoV-2-associated, whereas depth meant the fraction of total T cells that were SARS-CoV-2-associated. Using the MIRA data, each spike-specific TCR was assigned both to the spike region to which the TCR was reactive and to a CD4 or CD8 class. Log10-transformed breadth and depth values were compared by one-way ANOVA with Sidak's multiple comparisons tests. Held by TCRdb, this immuneACCESS table contains in-frame sequences only and omits some clones. Under half of the omission traces to an unresolved V gene where checked; the cause of the rest is unknown. D and trimming come from the DNA, and the V and J calls and clone size come from that table. The sample records approximately 71,000 clones, approximately 91% of which are singletons. Less than 9.5% of the sample is in the top ten clones.

Reading the label with the study, this specimen's time point is: baseline before first vaccination. Vaccinee samples came from UK trials COV001 and COV002, including a single-blind randomized controlled phase 2/3 trial of AZD1222 (ChAdOx1 nCoV-19) in healthy adults. For TCRbeta chain sequencing, PBMC samples were collected from trial participants at day 0 and at day 28 after the second dose. The paper as a whole reports these results and caveats: The whole spike protein was spanned by vaccine-associated CD4 TCRs, and dominant responses were seen in regions 160-218 and 743-854. The 56-69-year group was small, and its depth increase did not reach significance, likely because of low power. Because no day 14 peak-response samples were available, repertoires were characterized only after the peak T cell response. Conclusions about previously exposed vaccinees are limited because only six or seven AZD1222 recipients were SARS-CoV-2 seropositive at baseline. Reportedly, almost half of the unique spike-specific TCRs recognized epitopes lying outside the regions that are mutated in the B.1.351 and B.1.1.7 variants. A significant rise in spike-specific TCR breadth and depth was observed after two AZD1222 doses relative to day 0 and relative to MenACWY recipients. Most participants were white British and females outnumbered males, and the authors suggested that clonal diversity may have been underestimated.

Via the germline V gene (reference sequence), CDR1 is DFQATT and CDR2 SNEGSKA. The cysteine opens and the phenylalanine closes a CDR3 of 10 amino acids. Only the CDR3 DNA is retained, 30 bases long and in frame from the first base. Relative to germline, V is 6 bases shorter and J is 9 bases shorter, with 9 bases between their ends. The starting material was peripheral blood, obtained on day 0 of AZD1222 vaccination. The receptor was derived from an adult in good health. This chain joins TRBV20-1 to TRBJ2-1, with the D gene not confidently named. The CDR3 loop reads CSAADLEQFF. The bases read TGCAGTGCCGCCGATCTTGAGCAGTTCTTC.